Detailed here is one T cell receptor beta chain. The data are from a study of cytotoxic CD8 clonotypes in ibrutinib-treated CLL. Study context: Of the patients, over ten were relapsed/refractory, some 15 treatment-naive and fewer than 18 IGHV unmutated.

V shed 5 bases and J 7 bases; nucleotides not matched to a gene: 12. The CDR3 is made up of 16 amino acids. Germline loops: CDR1 LNHDA, CDR2 SQIVND (reference sequence). The method was immunoSEQ multiplex PCR; TCRdb's version includes in-frame clones alone and lacks a portion of them. Of roughly 50,000 clones listed, roughly 63% are singletons. This receptor was obtained from a human donor with chronic lymphocytic leukemia. This material consisted of PBMCs, taken after 24 months of ibrutinib treatment. The chain is built from TRBV19 and TRBJ1-5; 9 positions match TRBD1. The CDR3 DNA follows: TGTGCCAGTAGTTCACCCGGGACAGGGTGGTCCCAGCCCCAGCATTTT. Protein product: CASSSPGTGWSQPQHF.